Listed here are 11 T cell receptor beta chains from one sample, sequenced in a study of blood T cell repertoires in COVID-19 (dated by TCRdb to 2020 to 2022). Receptor amplification or capture employed the immunoSEQ multiplex PCR assay. Held by TCRdb, this immuneACCESS table contains in-frame sequences only and omits some clones. Under half of the omission traces to an unresolved V gene where checked; the cause of the rest is unknown. The sample profile shows about 290,000 clones; around four fifths of them were found once. The top ten hold around 3.7% of the sample. The specimen sequenced was peripheral blood. These receptors all come from a woman aged 50 to 60 with active or convalescent COVID-19.

The V gene is TRBV7-6, the J gene TRBJ1-2; a possible D gene is TRBD1 (6 bases). This CDR3 spans 15 amino acids. Germline CDR1 reads SGHVS; CDR2 reads FNYEAQ. Trimming removed 5 bases from V and 8 bases from J, with 21 bases in between. The CDR3 sequence is CASSPRPDRPEGYTF. The CDR3 nucleotides are TGTGCCAGCAGCCCACGCCCCGACAGGCCGGAAGGCTACACCTTC.

The chain couples TRBV6-6 to TRBJ2-3; D is ambiguous. The germline V gene encodes CDR1 MNHNY and CDR2 SVGAGI (reference sequence). The CDR3 is 14 amino acids. V lost 5 bases, J lost 2 bases, and 11 bases lay in between. CDR3 nucleotides: TGTGCCAGCAGTACCCCCCAGGCCACAGATACGCAGTATTTT. Its protein is CASSTPQATDTQYF.

The rearrangement links TRBV6-5 to TRBJ1-1; TRBD1 is a possible D gene (5 bases). CDR1 and CDR2 from the germline V gene are MNHEY and SVGAGI. This CDR3 spans 13 amino acids. V was cut by 6 bases and J by 6 bases, with 14 bases left in between. The CDR3 here is CASRTVGAAEAFF. The CDR3 DNA reads TGTGCCAGCAGGACAGTTGGGGCAGCTGAAGCTTTCTTT.

The CDR3 bases are TGTGCCAGCAGCGCCCCTATGGGGACAGGACTTTATGGCTACACCTTC. Translated: CASSAPMGTGLYGYTF. The V gene is TRBV9, the J gene TRBJ1-2, with 8 bases aligning to TRBD1. Germline-derived CDR1 and CDR2 are SGDLS and YYNGEE. This CDR3 is 16 amino acids long. J was trimmed by 5 bases and V by 3 bases; bases with no gene match: 12. The full variable domain, in which reference TRBV9 and TRBJ1-2 provide the parts outside the CDR3, is DSGVTQTPKHLITATGQRVTLRCSPRSGDLSVYWYQQSLDQGLQFLIQYYNGEERAKGNILERFSAQQFPDLHSELNLSSLELGDSALYFCASSAPMGTGLYGYTFGSGTRLTVV.

This clone has a single count. The V gene is TRBV5-1, the J gene TRBJ2-3; TRBD1 aligns across 9 bases. With 1 base clipped from V and 3 bases from J, the junction kept 9 bases outside the gene matches. This CDR3 region has 17 residues. The V gene's germline CDR1 is SGHRS and CDR2 YFSETQ. CDR3 sequence (DNA): TGCGCCAGCAGCTTGAACGGGGGACAGGGAGGAACAGATACGCAGTATTTT. It codes for CASSLNGGQGGTDTQYF.

The CDR3 loop reads CASSSPGTGGTEAFF. The CDR3 DNA reads as TGTGCCAGCAGCAGCCCCGGGACAGGGGGGACTGAAGCTTTCTTT. The J gene is TRBJ1-1, the V gene TRBV21-1; the table's D gene call, TRBD1, was not cross checked with the DNA. TRBV21-1 is described as a pseudogene. This CDR3 contains 15 residues.

This clone has only one observation. V usage is TRBV5-4 and J usage is TRBJ2-7, with 7 bases fitting TRBD2. J lost 2 bases, V lost 2 bases, and 4 bases had no gene match. This CDR3 has 14 amino acids. Germline V gene lookup returns CDR1 SGHNT and CDR2 YYREEE (reference sequence). In DNA, the CDR3 is TGTGCCAGCAGCTTTTCTAGCGGCACCTACGAGCAGTACTTC. It specifies CASSFSSGTYEQYF. Full variable domain (outside the CDR3, taken from reference TRBV5-4 and TRBJ2-7): ETGVTQSPTHLIKTRGQQVTLRCSSQSGHNTVSWYQQALGQGPQFIFQYYREEENGRGNFPPRFSGLQFPNYSSELNVNALELDDSALYLCASSFSSGTYEQYFGPGTRLTVT.

This chain connects TRBV2 to TRBJ1-1, with TRBD1 matching over 7 bases. The CDR3 is 14 amino acids. Germline CDR1 reads SNHLY; CDR2 reads FYNNEI. The V gene end was trimmed by 8 bases and the J gene end by 1 base; junction bases not matched to a gene: 7. CDR3 coding DNA: TGTGCCAGCGGCCTGGGACAGTCGAACACTGAAGCTTTCTTT. Translating it yields CASGLGQSNTEAFF.

The chain is built from TRBV30 and TRBJ2-5, with D uncertain. V lost 0 bases, J lost 5 bases, and 4 bases lay in between. Germline-derived CDR1 and CDR2 are GTSNPN and SVGIG (reference sequence). The CDR3 runs to 11 residues. The CDR3 DNA reads TGTGCCTGGAGTGTACTCGAGACCCAGTACTTC. Translated: CAWSVLETQYF.

V gene TRBV5-1 combines with J gene TRBJ2-5, with 12 bases identical to TRBD2. CDR3 length equals 14 residues. Germline V gives CDR1 SGHRS, CDR2 YFSETQ. The trim removed 7 bases at V and 5 bases at J, leaving 6 bases unmatched. The CDR3 DNA reads TGCGCCAGCGGAGGGCTAGCGGGAGGGGAGACCCAGTACTTC. Its translation is CASGGLAGGETQYF. The whole variable domain, remainder taken from reference TRBV5-1 and TRBJ2-5, is KAGVTQTPRYLIKTRGQQVTLSCSPISGHRSVSWYQQTPGQGLQFLFEYFSETQRNKGNFPGRFSGRQFSNSRSEMNVSTLELGDSALYLCASGGLAGGETQYFGPGTRLLVL.

The CDR3 region has the DNA TGTGCCAGCAGCACGGACAGTTATAGCAATCAGCCCCAGCATTTT. Protein product: CASSTDSYSNQPQHF. The gene calls are TRBV7-2 and TRBJ1-5, with a weak D call TRBD1 (6 bases). The germline V gene has CDR1 SGHTA and CDR2 FQGNSA. The V end lost 5 bases, the J end lost 0 bases, and 11 bases lay between the germline ends. The CDR3 covers 15 residues.